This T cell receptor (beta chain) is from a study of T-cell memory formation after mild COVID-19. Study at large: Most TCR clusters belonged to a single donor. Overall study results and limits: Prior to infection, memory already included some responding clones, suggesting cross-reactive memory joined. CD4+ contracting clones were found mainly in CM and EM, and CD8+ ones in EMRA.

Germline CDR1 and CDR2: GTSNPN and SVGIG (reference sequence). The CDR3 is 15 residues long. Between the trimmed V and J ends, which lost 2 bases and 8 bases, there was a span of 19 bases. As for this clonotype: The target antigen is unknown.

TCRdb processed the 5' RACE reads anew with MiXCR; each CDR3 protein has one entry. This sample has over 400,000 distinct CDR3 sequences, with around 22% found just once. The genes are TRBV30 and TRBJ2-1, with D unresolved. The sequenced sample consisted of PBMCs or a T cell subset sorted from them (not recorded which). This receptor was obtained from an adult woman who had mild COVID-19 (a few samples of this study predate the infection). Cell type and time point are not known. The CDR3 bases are TGTGCCTGGAGTATATTAGGGATTGGCGACTATGAGCAGTTCTTC. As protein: CAWSILGIGDYEQFF. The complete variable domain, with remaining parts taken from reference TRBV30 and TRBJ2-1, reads SQTIHQWPATLVQPVGSPLSLECTVEGTSNPNLYWYRQAAGRGLQLLFYSVGIGQISSEVPQNLSASRPQDRQFILSSKKLLLSDSGFYLCAWSILGIGDYEQFFGPGTRLTVL.